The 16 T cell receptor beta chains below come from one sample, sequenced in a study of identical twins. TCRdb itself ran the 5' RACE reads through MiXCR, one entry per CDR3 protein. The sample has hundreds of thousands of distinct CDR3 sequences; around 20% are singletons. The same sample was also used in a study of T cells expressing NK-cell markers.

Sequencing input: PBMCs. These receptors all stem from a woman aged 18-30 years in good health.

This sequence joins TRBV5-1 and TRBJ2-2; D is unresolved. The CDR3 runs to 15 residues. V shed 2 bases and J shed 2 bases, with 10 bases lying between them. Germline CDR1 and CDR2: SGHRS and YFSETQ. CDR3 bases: TGCGCCAGCAGCTTCCTCAGGCCTAACACCGGGGAGCTGTTTTTT. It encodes CASSFLRPNTGELFF.

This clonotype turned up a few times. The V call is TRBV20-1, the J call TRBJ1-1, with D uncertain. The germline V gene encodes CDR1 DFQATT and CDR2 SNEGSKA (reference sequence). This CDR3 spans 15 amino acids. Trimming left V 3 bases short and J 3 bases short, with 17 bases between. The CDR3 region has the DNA TGCAGTGCTAGGACGGTCGATGGGATCGACACTGAAGCTTTCTTT. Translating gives CSARTVDGIDTEAFF.

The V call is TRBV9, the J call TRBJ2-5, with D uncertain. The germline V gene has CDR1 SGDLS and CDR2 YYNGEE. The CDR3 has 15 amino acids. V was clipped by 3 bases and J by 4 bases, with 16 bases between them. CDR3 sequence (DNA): TGTGCCAGCAGCGCCGGTTTGGTTTCGGGAGAGACCCAGTACTTC. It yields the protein CASSAGLVSGETQYF.

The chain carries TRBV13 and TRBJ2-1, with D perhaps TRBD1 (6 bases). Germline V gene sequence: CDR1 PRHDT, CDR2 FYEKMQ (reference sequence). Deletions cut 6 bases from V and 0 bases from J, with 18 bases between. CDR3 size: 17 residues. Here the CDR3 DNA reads TGTGCCAGCAGTCCTCAAACAGGGATAAGCTCCTACAATGAGCAGTTCTTC. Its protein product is CASSPQTGISSYNEQFF.

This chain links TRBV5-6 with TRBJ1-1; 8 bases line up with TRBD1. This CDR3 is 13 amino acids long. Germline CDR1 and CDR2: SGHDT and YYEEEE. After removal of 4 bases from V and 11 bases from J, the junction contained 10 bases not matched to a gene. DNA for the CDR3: TGTGCCAGCAGCCCCGGACAGGGCATTGTGGCTTTCTTT. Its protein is CASSPGQGIVAFF.

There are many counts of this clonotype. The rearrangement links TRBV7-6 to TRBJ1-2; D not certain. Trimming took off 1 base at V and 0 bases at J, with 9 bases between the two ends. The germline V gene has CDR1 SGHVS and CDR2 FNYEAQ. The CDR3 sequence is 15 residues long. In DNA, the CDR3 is TGTGCCAGCAGCTTAGACGGTCCAGCTAACTATGGCTACACCTTC. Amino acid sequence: CASSLDGPANYGYTF.

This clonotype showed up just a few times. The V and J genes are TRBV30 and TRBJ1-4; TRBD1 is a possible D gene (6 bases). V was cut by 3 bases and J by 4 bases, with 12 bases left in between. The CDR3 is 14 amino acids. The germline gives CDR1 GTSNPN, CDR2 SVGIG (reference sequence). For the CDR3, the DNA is TGTGCCTGGAGAAGGACAGCGAATAATGAAAAACTGTTTTTT. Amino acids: CAWRRTANNEKLFF.

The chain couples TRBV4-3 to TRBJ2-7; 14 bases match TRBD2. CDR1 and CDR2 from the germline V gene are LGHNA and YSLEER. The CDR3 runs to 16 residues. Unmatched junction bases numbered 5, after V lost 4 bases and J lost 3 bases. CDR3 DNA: TGCGCCAGCAGCCCCGGGACTAGCGGGAGAATCTACGAGCAGTACTTC. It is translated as CASSPGTSGRIYEQYF.

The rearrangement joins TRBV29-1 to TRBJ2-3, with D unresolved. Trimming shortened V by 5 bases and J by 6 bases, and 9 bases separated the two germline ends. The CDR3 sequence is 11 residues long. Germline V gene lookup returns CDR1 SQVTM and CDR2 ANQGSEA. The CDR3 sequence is CSVPSFDTQYF. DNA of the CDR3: TGCAGCGTTCCAAGCTTCGATACGCAGTATTTT.

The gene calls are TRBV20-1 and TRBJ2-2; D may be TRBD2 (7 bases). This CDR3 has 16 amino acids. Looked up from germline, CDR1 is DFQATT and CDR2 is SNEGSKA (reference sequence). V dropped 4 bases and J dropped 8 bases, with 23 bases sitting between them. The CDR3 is CSATRGGDGEGGELFF. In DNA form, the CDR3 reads TGCAGTGCTACCAGGGGAGGGGACGGTGAAGGAGGGGAGCTGTTTTTT.

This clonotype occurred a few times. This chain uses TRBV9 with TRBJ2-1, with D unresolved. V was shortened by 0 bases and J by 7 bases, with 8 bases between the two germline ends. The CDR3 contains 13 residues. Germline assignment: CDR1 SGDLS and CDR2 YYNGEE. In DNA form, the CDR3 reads TGTGCCAGCAGCGTAGCTACCGGAAATGAGCAGTTCTTC. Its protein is CASSVATGNEQFF.

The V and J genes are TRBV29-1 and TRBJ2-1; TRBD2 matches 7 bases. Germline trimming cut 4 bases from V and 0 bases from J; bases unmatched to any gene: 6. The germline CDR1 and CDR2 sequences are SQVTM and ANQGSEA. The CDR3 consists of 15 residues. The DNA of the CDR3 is TGCAGCGTTGGGAGCGGGGTGAGCTCCTACAATGAGCAGTTCTTC. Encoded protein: CSVGSGVSSYNEQFF.

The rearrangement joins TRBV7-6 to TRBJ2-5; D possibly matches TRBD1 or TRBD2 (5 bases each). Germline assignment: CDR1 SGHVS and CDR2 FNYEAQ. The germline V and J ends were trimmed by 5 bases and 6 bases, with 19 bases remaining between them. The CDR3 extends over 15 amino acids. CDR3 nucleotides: TGTGCCAGCAGCCTAAGCCCGGGACCCCCCAAGACCCAGTACTTC. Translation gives CASSLSPGPPKTQYF.

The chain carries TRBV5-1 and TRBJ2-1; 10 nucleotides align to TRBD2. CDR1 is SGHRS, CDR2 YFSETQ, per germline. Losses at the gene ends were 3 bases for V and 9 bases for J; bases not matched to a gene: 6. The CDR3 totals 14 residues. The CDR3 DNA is TGCGCCAGCAGCTGGAGCGGGGGGGCCTTTGAGCAGTTCTTC. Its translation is CASSWSGGAFEQFF.

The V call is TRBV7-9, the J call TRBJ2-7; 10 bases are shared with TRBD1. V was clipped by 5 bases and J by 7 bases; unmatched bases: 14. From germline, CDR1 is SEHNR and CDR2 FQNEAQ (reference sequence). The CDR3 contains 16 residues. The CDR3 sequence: CASSPAGRTGGLEQYF. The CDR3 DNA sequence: TGTGCCAGCAGCCCAGCCGGACGGACAGGGGGGTTGGAGCAGTACTTC.

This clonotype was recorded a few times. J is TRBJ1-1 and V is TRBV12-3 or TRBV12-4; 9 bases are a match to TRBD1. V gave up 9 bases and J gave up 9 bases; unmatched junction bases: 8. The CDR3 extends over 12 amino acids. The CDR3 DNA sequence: TGTGCCAGTATCGTGGACAGGGGTAAAGCTTTCTTT. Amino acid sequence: CASIVDRGKAFF.